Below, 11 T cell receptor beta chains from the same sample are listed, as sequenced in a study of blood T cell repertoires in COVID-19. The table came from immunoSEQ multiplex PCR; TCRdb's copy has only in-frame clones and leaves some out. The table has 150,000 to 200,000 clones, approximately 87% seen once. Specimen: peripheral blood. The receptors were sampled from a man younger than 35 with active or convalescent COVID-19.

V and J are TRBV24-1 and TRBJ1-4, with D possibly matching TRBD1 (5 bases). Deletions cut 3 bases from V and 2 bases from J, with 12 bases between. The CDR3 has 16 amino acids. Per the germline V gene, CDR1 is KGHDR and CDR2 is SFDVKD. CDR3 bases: TGTGCCACCAGTGATCCTAAAGGGGCCACTAATGAAAAACTGTTTTTT. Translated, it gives CATSDPKGATNEKLFF.

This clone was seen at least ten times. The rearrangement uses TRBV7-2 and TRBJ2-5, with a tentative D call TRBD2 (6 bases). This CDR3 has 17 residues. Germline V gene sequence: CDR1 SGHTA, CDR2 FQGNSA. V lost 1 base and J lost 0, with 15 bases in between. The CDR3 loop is CASSLVGWGGNQETQYF. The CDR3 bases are TGTGCCAGCAGCTTAGTGGGATGGGGCGGGAACCAAGAGACCCAGTACTTC.

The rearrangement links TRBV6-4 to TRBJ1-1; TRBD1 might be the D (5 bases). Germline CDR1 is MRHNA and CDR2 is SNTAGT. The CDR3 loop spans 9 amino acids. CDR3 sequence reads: CYGGVRAFF. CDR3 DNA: TGTTACGGGGGTGTGAGGGCTTTCTTT.

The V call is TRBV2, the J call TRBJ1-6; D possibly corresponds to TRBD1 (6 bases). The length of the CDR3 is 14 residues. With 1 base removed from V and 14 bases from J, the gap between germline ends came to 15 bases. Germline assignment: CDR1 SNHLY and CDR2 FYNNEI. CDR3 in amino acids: CASSEGQGYRALHF. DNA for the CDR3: TGTGCCAGCAGTGAAGGGCAGGGGTATCGGGCCCTCCACTTT.

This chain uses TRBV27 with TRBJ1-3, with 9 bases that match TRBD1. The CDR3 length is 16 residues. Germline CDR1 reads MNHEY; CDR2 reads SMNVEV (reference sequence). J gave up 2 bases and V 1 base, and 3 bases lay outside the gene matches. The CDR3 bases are TGTGCCAGCAGTTTATTAGGACAGGGGACTGGAAACACCATATATTTT. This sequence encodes CASSLLGQGTGNTIYF.

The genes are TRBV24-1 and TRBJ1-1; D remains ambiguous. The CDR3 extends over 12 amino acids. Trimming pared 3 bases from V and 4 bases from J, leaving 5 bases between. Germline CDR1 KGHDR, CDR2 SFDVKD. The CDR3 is CATSDEGTEAFF. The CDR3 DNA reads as TGTGCCACCAGTGATGAGGGCACTGAAGCTTTCTTT.

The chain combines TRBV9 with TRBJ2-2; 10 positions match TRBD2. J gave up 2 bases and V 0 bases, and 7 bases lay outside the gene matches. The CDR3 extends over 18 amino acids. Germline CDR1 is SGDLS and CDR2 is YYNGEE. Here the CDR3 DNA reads TGTGCCAGCAGCGTAGGAGCGGGGGGGTCAATTAACACCGGGGAGCTGTTTTTT. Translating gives CASSVGAGGSINTGELFF.

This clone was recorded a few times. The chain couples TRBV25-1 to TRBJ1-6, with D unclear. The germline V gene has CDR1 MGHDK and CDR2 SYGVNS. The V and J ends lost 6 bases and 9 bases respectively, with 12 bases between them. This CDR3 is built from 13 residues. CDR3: CASSLSTVSPLHF. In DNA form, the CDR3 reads TGTGCCAGCAGCCTATCTACAGTTTCACCCCTCCACTTT. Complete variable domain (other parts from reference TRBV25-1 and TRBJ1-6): EADIYQTPRYLVIGTGKKITLECSQTMGHDKMYWYQQDPGMELHLIHYSYGVNSTEKGDLSSESTVSRIRTEHFPLTLESARPSHTSQYLCASSLSTVSPLHFGNGTRLTVT.

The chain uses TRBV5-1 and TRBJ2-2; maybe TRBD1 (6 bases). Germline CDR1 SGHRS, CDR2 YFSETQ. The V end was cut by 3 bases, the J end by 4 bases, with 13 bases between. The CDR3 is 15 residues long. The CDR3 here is CASSSTGGGTGELFF. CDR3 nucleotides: TGCGCCAGCAGCTCGACAGGAGGCGGCACCGGGGAGCTGTTTTTT.

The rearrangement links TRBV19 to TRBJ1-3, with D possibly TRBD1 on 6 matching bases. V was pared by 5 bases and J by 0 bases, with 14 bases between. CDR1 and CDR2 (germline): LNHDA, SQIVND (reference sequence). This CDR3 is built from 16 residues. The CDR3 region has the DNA TGTGCCAGTAGTCTCGGTCAGGGGTTCTCTGGAAACACCATATATTTT. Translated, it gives CASSLGQGFSGNTIYF.

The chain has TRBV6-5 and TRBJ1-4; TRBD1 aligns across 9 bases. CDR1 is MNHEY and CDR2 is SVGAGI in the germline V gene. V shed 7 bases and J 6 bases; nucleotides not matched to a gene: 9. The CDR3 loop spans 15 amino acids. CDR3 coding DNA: TGTGCCAGCAATAAACCGGGACAGGGTGATGAAAAACTGTTTTTT. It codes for CASNKPGQGDEKLFF.